What follows are 18 T cell receptor beta chains derived from one specimen sequenced in a study of T cells in Graves' hyperthyroidism and ophthalmopathy. Researchers amplified the TCR beta CDR3 regions from RNA transcripts. RT-PCR in the first round (using the HTBI primer set) targeted the TCR CDR3. Via MiXCR, TCRdb re-called the multiplex PCR reads, giving one row per CDR3 protein. The sample comprises 250,000 to 300,000 distinct CDR3 sequences, roughly 20% of which are singletons, and 35% to 40% rests with the top ten. The sample was blood. The receptors come from a man between 50 and 59 years old with Graves' ophthalmopathy.

The chain recombines TRBV6-1 with TRBJ2-7; D perhaps matches TRBD1 (6 bases). V dropped 5 bases and J dropped 4 bases, with 18 bases sitting between them. CDR1 and CDR2 (germline): MNHNS, SASEGT. The CDR3 spans 15 residues. CDR3 DNA sequence: TGTGCCAGCAGTCCTCTGGTGGGGCAGGGGTACGAGCAGTACTTC. Protein sequence: CASSPLVGQGYEQYF.

This clonotype has ten or more counts. This chain uses TRBV11-2 with TRBJ2-7; 12 nucleotides agree with TRBD1. From germline, CDR1 is SGHAT and CDR2 FQNNGV. The CDR3 runs to 17 residues. V lost 5 bases and J lost 4; bases outside the gene matches: 12. The CDR3 nucleotides are TGTGCCAGCAGCCCTAGCCCTGGGACAGGGGGCTTTTACGAGCAGTACTTC. Encoded protein: CASSPSPGTGGFYEQYF. Based on the CDR3 plus reference TRBV11-2 and TRBJ2-7, the full variable domain is EAGVAQSPRYKIIEKRQSVAFWCNPISGHATLYWYQQILGQGPKLLIQFQNNGVVDDSQLPKDRFSAERLKGVDSTLKIQPAKLEDSAVYLCASSPSPGTGGFYEQYFGPGTRLTVT.

This clonotype was seen ten or more times. The chain is built from TRBV7-9 and TRBJ2-7; tentatively, D is TRBD1 or TRBD2 (6 bases each). The CDR3 extends over 14 amino acids. Trimming pared 2 bases from V and 3 bases from J, leaving 11 bases between. Germline-derived CDR1 and CDR2 are SEHNR and FQNEAQ (reference sequence). The CDR3 DNA reads TGTGCCAGCAGCTTACCGGGGGCATACTACGAGCAGTACTTC. Amino acids: CASSLPGAYYEQYF.

The gene calls are TRBV5-1 and TRBJ2-5; TRBD1 matches at 8 bases. This CDR3 comprises 13 residues. The germline V gene has CDR1 SGHRS and CDR2 YFSETQ. J lost 5 bases, V lost 3 bases, and 3 bases had no gene match. The CDR3 loop reads CASSSTGVETQYF. The CDR3 nucleotides are TGCGCCAGCAGCTCGACAGGGGTCGAGACCCAGTACTTC.

This clonotype was counted at least ten times. J is TRBJ2-3 and V is TRBV2; D is ambiguous. CDR1 and CDR2 from the germline V gene are SNHLY and FYNNEI. There are 15 residues in the CDR3. V was trimmed by 3 bases and J by 0 bases, leaving 10 bases between them. The CDR3 DNA reads TGTGCCAGCAGTGAGAGTAAGAGTAGCACAGATACGCAGTATTTT. The encoded protein is CASSESKSSTDTQYF.

V usage is TRBV19 and J usage is TRBJ2-6; D gene uncertain. Between the trimmed V and J ends, which lost 3 bases and 0 bases, there was a span of 3 bases. Germline V gene lookup returns CDR1 LNHDA and CDR2 SQIVND (reference sequence). The CDR3 loop spans 14 amino acids. DNA of the CDR3: TGTGCCAGTAGTATCGGCTCTGGGGCCAACGTCCTGACTTTC. Its translation: CASSIGSGANVLTF.

The chain employs TRBV3-1 and TRBJ2-7; D is possibly TRBD1 or TRBD2 (5 bases each). This CDR3 spans 14 amino acids. V lost 3 bases and J lost 5, with 14 bases in between. Germline V gene sequence: CDR1 LGHDT, CDR2 YNNKEL (reference sequence). In nucleotides, the CDR3 is TGTGCCAGCAGCCACCGCCTCCTGGGGGACGAGCAGTACTTC. It encodes CASSHRLLGDEQYF.

This clonotype was seen a handful of times. The rearrangement uses TRBV28 and TRBJ2-6; no firm D call. The germline V and J ends were trimmed by 8 bases and 0 bases, with 8 bases remaining between them. The CDR3 spans 14 residues. Germline loops: CDR1 MDHEN, CDR2 SYDVKM. CDR3 coding DNA: TGTGCCAGCGGTTGGCCCTCTGGGGCCAACGTCCTGACTTTC. Encoded protein: CASGWPSGANVLTF.

This clonotype was found a few times. Given the absence of the conserved phenylalanine or tryptophan at the CDR3 end, a read error is likely. J is TRBJ1-2 and V is TRBV20-1, with TRBD1 matching over 7 bases. This CDR3 contains 15 residues. The ends lost 3 bases at V and 4 bases at J; junction bases unmatched: 11. Germline V lookup: CDR1 DFQATT, CDR2 SNEGSKA (reference sequence). For the CDR3, the DNA is TGCAGTGCTAGTCCCCCCGGACAGGCAGTCTATGGCTACACCCTC. This encodes CSASPPGQAVYGYTL.

This clonotype was seen ten or more times. The chain is built from TRBV28 and TRBJ1-1, with TRBD1 as a possible D gene (5 bases). Germline V gene lookup returns CDR1 MDHEN and CDR2 SYDVKM. This CDR3 region has 14 residues. V lost 6 bases and J 0 bases, leaving 11 bases between the germline ends. The CDR3 spells CASRLGQLNTEAFF. The CDR3 DNA reads as TGTGCCAGCAGGTTAGGACAATTGAACACTGAAGCTTTCTTT.

The V call is TRBV15, the J call TRBJ1-1; D not resolved. From germline, CDR1 is LNHNV and CDR2 YYDKDF (reference sequence). V was cut by 5 bases and J by 0 bases, with 10 bases left in between. The CDR3 spans 14 residues. This CDR3 reads CATSAHEMNTEAFF. The CDR3 DNA is TGTGCCACCAGCGCACATGAGATGAACACTGAAGCTTTCTTT.

In this sample, this clonotype turned up many times. CDR3 residues: CSASLGQGAYEQYF. In nucleotides, the CDR3 is TGCAGTGCCTCGCTAGGACAGGGGGCTTACGAGCAGTACTTC. V is TRBV20-1 and J is TRBJ2-7; TRBD1 agrees at 11 bases. J gave up 4 bases and V 6 bases, and 8 bases lay outside the gene matches. The CDR3 sequence is 14 residues long. Per germline, CDR1 DFQATT and CDR2 SNEGSKA (reference sequence).

There are many counts of this clonotype. The V and J genes are TRBV2 and TRBJ2-2; D remains ambiguous. Trimming left V 7 bases short and J 5 bases short, with 17 bases between. Germline V lookup: CDR1 SNHLY, CDR2 FYNNEI. The CDR3 is 15 amino acids. The CDR3 loop reads CASTLKGRGTGELFF. DNA of the CDR3: TGTGCCAGCACCCTGAAGGGTCGAGGAACCGGGGAGCTGTTTTTT. Complete variable domain (other parts from reference TRBV2 and TRBJ2-2): EPEVTQTPSHQVTQMGQEVILRCVPISNHLYFYWYRQILGQKVEFLVSFYNNEISEKSEIFDDQFSVERPDGSNFTLKIRSTKLEDSAMYFCASTLKGRGTGELFFGEGSRLTVL.

This clonotype came up many times. This chain connects TRBV11-2 to TRBJ1-3; D unclear. V shed 0 bases and J shed 2 bases, with 5 bases lying between them. This CDR3 spans 14 amino acids. Germline V gene data show CDR1 as SGHAT and CDR2 as FQNNGV. CDR3 bases: TGTGCCAGCAGCTTAGAGCCAGCTGGAAACACCATATATTTT. As protein: CASSLEPAGNTIYF. Drawing the rest from reference TRBV11-2 and TRBJ1-3, the complete variable domain is EAGVAQSPRYKIIEKRQSVAFWCNPISGHATLYWYQQILGQGPKLLIQFQNNGVVDDSQLPKDRFSAERLKGVDSTLKIQPAKLEDSAVYLCASSLEPAGNTIYFGEGSWLTVV.

Many counts were recorded for this clonotype. The chain couples TRBV11-1 to TRBJ2-3, with 11 nucleotides matching TRBD2. This CDR3 is 15 amino acids long. V gave up 4 bases and J gave up 1 base; unmatched junction bases: 1. Germline CDR1 is SGHAT and CDR2 is FQDESV (reference sequence). The CDR3 reads CASSSLAGGTDTQYF. The CDR3 bases are TGTGCCAGCAGCTCACTAGCGGGAGGCACAGATACGCAGTATTTT.

The chain couples TRBV5-6 to TRBJ2-1, with D uncertain. Trimming took off 3 bases at V and 4 bases at J, with 5 bases between the two ends. Germline lookup yields CDR1 SGHDT and CDR2 YYEEEE. CDR3 length equals 12 residues. The CDR3 DNA sequence: TGTGCCAGCAGCTACTTTTACAATGAGCAGTTCTTC. It specifies CASSYFYNEQFF.

The gene calls are TRBV5-1 and TRBJ2-7, with 12 bases lining up with TRBD2. From germline, CDR1 is SGHRS and CDR2 YFSETQ. V dropped 5 bases and J dropped 7; count of bases not matched to a gene: 10. The CDR3 covers 15 residues. The CDR3 sequence: CASRSTGLAGREQYF. CDR3 coding DNA: TGCGCCAGCAGGAGCACGGGACTAGCGGGCCGGGAGCAGTACTTC.

In this sample, this clonotype turned up many times. The J gene is TRBJ2-1, the V gene TRBV27, with 7 bases fitting TRBD1. The CDR3 runs to 15 residues. J was trimmed by 2 bases and V by 3 bases; bases with no gene match: 4. The V gene's germline CDR1 is MNHEY and CDR2 SMNVEV (reference sequence). In nucleotides, the CDR3 is TGTGCCAGCAGTTTCGGGACAGATGCCTACAATGAGCAGTTCTTC. This codes for CASSFGTDAYNEQFF.